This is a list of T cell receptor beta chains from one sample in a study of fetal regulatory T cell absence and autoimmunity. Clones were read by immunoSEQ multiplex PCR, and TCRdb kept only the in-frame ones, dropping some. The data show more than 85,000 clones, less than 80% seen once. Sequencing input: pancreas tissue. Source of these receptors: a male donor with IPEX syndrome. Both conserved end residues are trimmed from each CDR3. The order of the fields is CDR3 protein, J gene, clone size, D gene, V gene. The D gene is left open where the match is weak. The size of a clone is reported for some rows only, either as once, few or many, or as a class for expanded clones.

ASSEAGVYEQY	TRBJ2-7	NA	NA	TRBV2
ASSLAPYEQY	TRBJ2-7	NA	NA	TRBV7-9
ATSRDSNEQF	TRBJ2-1	NA	NA	TRBV15
ASSYRTGKNEQY	TRBJ2-7	NA	TRBD1	TRBV5-4
ASSLEGGRARADTQY	TRBJ2-3	NA	NA	TRBV5-6
ASSSRGTGVPTDTQY	TRBJ2-3	NA	TRBD1	TRBV11-3
ASSELRSSYNEQF	TRBJ2-1	NA	NA	TRBV6-1
ASSYFTGGTEAF	TRBJ1-1	NA	TRBD1	TRBV6-5
ASSIGASGNTIY	TRBJ1-3	NA	NA	TRBV19
ASSSGRRSPYEQY	TRBJ2-7	NA	NA	TRBV19
ASSIGGRPNYNEQF	TRBJ2-1	NA	NA	TRBV19
ASSLVGGSAYEQY	TRBJ2-7	NA	TRBD2	TRBV7-2
ASSPGTDTQY	TRBJ2-3	medium-sized	NA	TRBV11-2
ASSVGGSYYEQY	TRBJ2-7	NA	NA	TRBV2
ASRTGGQPQH	TRBJ1-5	NA	TRBD1	TRBV27
ASSLGVSYEQY	TRBJ2-7	NA	NA	TRBV5-6
ASSLDRGEKLF	TRBJ1-4	NA	TRBD1	TRBV5-6
ASSFRGGGPQH	TRBJ1-5	NA	NA	TRBV5-4
ASSLGYRGEYEQY	TRBJ2-7	few	TRBD1	TRBV7-9
ASSLQGVDYGYT	TRBJ1-2	NA	NA	TRBV6-5
ASSIRSYNEQF	TRBJ2-1	NA	NA	TRBV14